The rows below give T cell receptor beta chains drawn from one sample of a study of blood T cell repertoires in COVID-19. The table came from immunoSEQ multiplex PCR; TCRdb's copy has only in-frame clones and leaves some out. Of under 250,000 clones in the sample, roughly 80% were seen once. Sequenced input: peripheral blood. The receptors were gathered from an older woman with acute or convalescent COVID-19. Each CDR3 is given with its conserved first and last residue. Each record gives: CDR3 protein, CDR3 DNA, J gene, clone size, D gene, V gene. The D gene is left open where the match is weak. Clone size is stated in some rows and not others, as once, few, many or a class when expanded.

cdr3_aa: CASSPPSVARGLRRDTQYF
cdr3_nt: TGTGCCAGCTCACCACCGAGCGTCGCCCGGGGACTCCGTAGGGATACGCAGTATTTT
j_call: TRBJ2-3
clone_size: -
d_call: -
v_call: TRBV18

cdr3_aa: CASSLTTGTPGDTQYF
cdr3_nt: TGTGCCAGCAGCTTAACGACAGGGACCCCAGGTGATACGCAGTATTTT
j_call: TRBJ2-3
clone_size: -
d_call: TRBD1
v_call: TRBV11-1

cdr3_aa: CASTADRTNTEAFF
cdr3_nt: TGTGCCAGCACAGCTGACAGGACGAACACTGAAGCTTTCTTT
j_call: TRBJ1-1
clone_size: -
d_call: -
v_call: TRBV27

cdr3_aa: CASSPSRTVRQPQHF
cdr3_nt: TGCGCCAGCAGCCCAAGCCGGACAGTAAGGCAGCCCCAGCATTTT
j_call: TRBJ1-5
clone_size: few
d_call: -
v_call: TRBV4-1

cdr3_aa: CAISESAGNQPQHF
cdr3_nt: TGTGCCATCAGTGAGTCGGCAGGCAATCAGCCCCAGCATTTT
j_call: TRBJ1-5
clone_size: -
d_call: -
v_call: TRBV10-3

cdr3_aa: CASSLSGGYYEQYF
cdr3_nt: TGCGCCAGCAGCTTGTCAGGGGGGTACTACGAGCAGTACTTC
j_call: TRBJ2-7
clone_size: -
d_call: -
v_call: TRBV5-1

cdr3_aa: CASSLTQGGGYTF
cdr3_nt: TGTGCCAGCAGCTTGACGCAGGGCGGTGGCTACACCTTC
j_call: TRBJ1-2
clone_size: -
d_call: -
v_call: TRBV5-6

cdr3_aa: CASSGVSGGAPYRETQYF
cdr3_nt: TGTGCCAGCAGTGGGGTTAGCGGGGGAGCTCCGTACCGGGAGACCCAGTACTTC
j_call: TRBJ2-5
clone_size: -
d_call: TRBD2
v_call: TRBV2

cdr3_aa: CASSGTGNGYTF
cdr3_nt: TGTGCCAGCAGCGGGACAGGGAACGGCTACACCTTC
j_call: TRBJ1-2
clone_size: once
d_call: TRBD1
v_call: TRBV6-2/TRBV6-3

cdr3_aa: CASRWGGPEEQFF
cdr3_nt: TGCGCCAGCAGATGGGGGGGGCCAGAAGAGCAGTTCTTC
j_call: TRBJ2-1
clone_size: -
d_call: -
v_call: TRBV5-1

cdr3_aa: CASSELVGYGYTF
cdr3_nt: TGTGCCAGCAGTGAATTAGTCGGCTATGGCTACACCTTC
j_call: TRBJ1-2
clone_size: once
d_call: -
v_call: TRBV25-1

cdr3_aa: CAWNQGSYNSPLHF
cdr3_nt: TGTGCCTGGAATCAGGGGTCCTATAATTCACCCCTCCACTTT
j_call: TRBJ1-6
clone_size: -
d_call: -
v_call: TRBV30

cdr3_aa: CASSTRKGAGKETQYF
cdr3_nt: TGTGCCAGCAGTACCCGAAAGGGCGCGGGAAAAGAGACCCAGTACTTC
j_call: TRBJ2-5
clone_size: once
d_call: -
v_call: TRBV28

cdr3_aa: CASSATGGLTDTQYF
cdr3_nt: TGTGCCAGCAGCGCGACGGGGGGGCTCACAGATACGCAGTATTTT
j_call: TRBJ2-3
clone_size: -
d_call: TRBD2
v_call: TRBV7-3

cdr3_aa: CATRQGNYGYTF
cdr3_nt: TGTGCCACCCGACAGGGCAACTATGGCTACACCTTC
j_call: TRBJ1-2
clone_size: -
d_call: TRBD1
v_call: TRBV28

cdr3_aa: CASSITGQAVVGDTQYF
cdr3_nt: TGTGCCAGCAGCATAACGGGACAGGCGGTCGTTGGAGATACGCAGTATTTT
j_call: TRBJ2-3
clone_size: once
d_call: -
v_call: TRBV21-1

cdr3_aa: CASSGEAGGITDTQYF
cdr3_nt: TGTGCCAGCAGCGGGGAAGCGGGGGGGATCACAGATACGCAGTATTTT
j_call: TRBJ2-3
clone_size: -
d_call: TRBD2
v_call: TRBV9

cdr3_aa: CASSFGGAGTGELFF
cdr3_nt: TGTGCCAGCAGTTTCGGGGGGGCCGGCACCGGGGAGCTGTTTTTT
j_call: TRBJ2-2
clone_size: -
d_call: TRBD2
v_call: TRBV6-2/TRBV6-3

cdr3_aa: CASSTQIPGQGVGTEAFF
cdr3_nt: TGTGCCAGCAGCACCCAAATCCCGGGACAGGGTGTGGGCACTGAAGCTTTCTTT
j_call: TRBJ1-1
clone_size: few
d_call: TRBD1
v_call: TRBV5-6

cdr3_aa: CASSYRGGPSYNEQFF
cdr3_nt: TGTGCCAGCAGTTACCGTGGGGGCCCCTCCTACAATGAGCAGTTCTTC
j_call: TRBJ2-1
clone_size: -
d_call: -
v_call: TRBV6-5

cdr3_aa: CAWSEGGGYVEQFF
cdr3_nt: TGTGCCTGGAGTGAGGGGGGGGGCTATGTAGAGCAGTTCTTC
j_call: TRBJ2-1
clone_size: -
d_call: -
v_call: TRBV30

cdr3_aa: CASSLASGTGTNNEQFF
cdr3_nt: TGTGCCAGCAGCTTAGCATCCGGGACAGGGACCAACAATGAGCAGTTCTTC
j_call: TRBJ2-1
clone_size: -
d_call: TRBD1
v_call: TRBV13

cdr3_aa: CASRWSGELFF
cdr3_nt: TGTGCCAGCCGGTGGTCCGGGGAGCTGTTTTTT
j_call: TRBJ2-2
clone_size: -
d_call: -
v_call: TRBV12-3/TRBV12-4

cdr3_aa: CASSTTGGTYGYTF
cdr3_nt: TGTGCCAGCAGCACGACAGGGGGAACCTATGGCTACACCTTC
j_call: TRBJ1-2
clone_size: -
d_call: TRBD1
v_call: TRBV4-2

cdr3_aa: CASSLVQGGKNIQYF
cdr3_nt: TGCGCCAGCAGCTTGGTTCAGGGTGGCAAAAACATTCAGTACTTC
j_call: TRBJ2-4
clone_size: -
d_call: -
v_call: TRBV5-1

cdr3_aa: CASSVTAEQYF
cdr3_nt: TGTGCCAGCAGTGTGACAGCCGAGCAGTACTTC
j_call: TRBJ2-7
clone_size: -
d_call: -
v_call: TRBV2

cdr3_aa: CASSYKPGQPQHF
cdr3_nt: TGTGCCAGCAGTTACAAACCGGGTCAGCCCCAGCATTTT
j_call: TRBJ1-5
clone_size: -
d_call: -
v_call: TRBV6-2/TRBV6-3

cdr3_aa: CASSLVRGLGMNEQFF
cdr3_nt: TGTGCCAGCAGCTTGGTCCGTGGGTTGGGCATGAATGAGCAGTTCTTC
j_call: TRBJ2-1
clone_size: -
d_call: -
v_call: TRBV5-4

cdr3_aa: CASSYSSWGGDQPQHF
cdr3_nt: TGTGCCAGCAGTTACTCAAGTTGGGGAGGCGATCAGCCCCAGCATTTT
j_call: TRBJ1-5
clone_size: -
d_call: -
v_call: TRBV6-2/TRBV6-3

cdr3_aa: CASSPSGETTQYF
cdr3_nt: TGTGCCAGCAGTCCCTCAGGGGAAACTACGCAGTATTTT
j_call: TRBJ2-3
clone_size: -
d_call: -
v_call: TRBV12-3/TRBV12-4

cdr3_aa: CAISEQGLANYGYTF
cdr3_nt: TGTGCCATCAGTGAACAGGGGTTAGCTAACTATGGCTACACCTTC
j_call: TRBJ1-2
clone_size: -
d_call: TRBD1
v_call: TRBV10-3

cdr3_aa: CASSPGTGGNQPQHF
cdr3_nt: TGTGCCAGCTCACCGGGGACAGGCGGTAATCAGCCCCAGCATTTT
j_call: TRBJ1-5
clone_size: once
d_call: TRBD1
v_call: TRBV18

cdr3_aa: CASSPSRGRAQHF
cdr3_nt: TGTGCCAGCTCACCTAGTAGGGGCAGAGCCCAGCATTTT
j_call: TRBJ1-5
clone_size: once
d_call: -
v_call: TRBV18

cdr3_aa: CASSSTQGFKQFF
cdr3_nt: TGTGCCAGCAGTTCCACACAGGGTTTTAAGCAGTTCTTC
j_call: TRBJ2-1
clone_size: -
d_call: -
v_call: TRBV6-2/TRBV6-3

cdr3_aa: CASSAGTGGMNTEAFF
cdr3_nt: TGTGCCAGCAGCGCCGGGACAGGGGGCATGAACACTGAAGCTTTCTTT
j_call: TRBJ1-1
clone_size: once
d_call: TRBD1
v_call: TRBV7-6

cdr3_aa: CASSSQGGRYDNEQFF
cdr3_nt: TGCGCCAGCAGCTCCCAAGGGGGCCGTTATGACAATGAGCAGTTCTTC
j_call: TRBJ2-1
clone_size: -
d_call: TRBD1
v_call: TRBV5-1

cdr3_aa: CASSQVQGGVNEQFF
cdr3_nt: TGTGCCAGCAGCCAAGTACAGGGTGGGGTTAACGAGCAGTTCTTC
j_call: TRBJ2-1
clone_size: -
d_call: -
v_call: TRBV4-2

cdr3_aa: CASSSQGGTEAFF
cdr3_nt: TGTGCCAGCAGCTCACAGGGAGGGACTGAAGCTTTCTTT
j_call: TRBJ1-1
clone_size: few
d_call: -
v_call: TRBV7-2

cdr3_aa: CATSLMKGGPGGEQYF
cdr3_nt: TGTGCCACATCACTAATGAAGGGGGGCCCGGGGGGAGAGCAGTACTTC
j_call: TRBJ2-7
clone_size: -
d_call: -
v_call: TRBV10-3

cdr3_aa: CAIREKKGDTEAFF
cdr3_nt: TGTGCCATCAGAGAAAAGAAAGGGGACACTGAAGCTTTCTTT
j_call: TRBJ1-1
clone_size: -
d_call: -
v_call: TRBV10-3

cdr3_aa: CASSLAGSSYNEQFF
cdr3_nt: TGTGCCAGCAGCCTAGCGGGGAGCTCCTACAATGAGCAGTTCTTC
j_call: TRBJ2-1
clone_size: -
d_call: TRBD2
v_call: TRBV13

cdr3_aa: CASSLAARNTEAFF
cdr3_nt: TGTGCCAGCAGCTTAGCGGCAAGGAACACTGAAGCTTTCTTT
j_call: TRBJ1-1
clone_size: -
d_call: -
v_call: TRBV7-2

cdr3_aa: CASSPGLAGYEQYF
cdr3_nt: TGCGCCAGCAGCCCAGGACTAGCGGGCTACGAGCAGTACTTC
j_call: TRBJ2-7
clone_size: -
d_call: TRBD2
v_call: TRBV4-1

cdr3_aa: CASSFAGGPSTGELFF
cdr3_nt: TGTGCCAGCAGTTTCGCGGGGGGGCCGAGCACCGGGGAGCTGTTTTTT
j_call: TRBJ2-2
clone_size: -
d_call: TRBD2
v_call: TRBV27

cdr3_aa: CASSVPGLGSSYEQYF
cdr3_nt: TGTGCCAGCAGTGTCCCGGGACTAGGGAGCTCCTACGAGCAGTACTTC
j_call: TRBJ2-7
clone_size: -
d_call: TRBD2
v_call: TRBV2

cdr3_aa: CASTSWQGRAAGNQPQHF
cdr3_nt: TGTGCCAGCACTTCCTGGCAGGGCCGGGCCGCTGGCAATCAGCCCCAGCATTTT
j_call: TRBJ1-5
clone_size: -
d_call: -
v_call: TRBV5-5

cdr3_aa: CASSLSGGQTEAFF
cdr3_nt: TGTGCCAGCAGCCTGTCAGGGGGTCAGACTGAAGCTTTCTTT
j_call: TRBJ1-1
clone_size: -
d_call: TRBD1
v_call: TRBV3-1/TRBV3-2

cdr3_aa: CASSKGQGYGYTF
cdr3_nt: TGTGCCAGCAGTAAGGGACAGGGGTATGGCTACACCTTC
j_call: TRBJ1-2
clone_size: -
d_call: TRBD1
v_call: TRBV6-5

cdr3_aa: CASSATDNQPQHF
cdr3_nt: TGCGCCAGCAGTGCGACAGATAATCAGCCCCAGCATTTT
j_call: TRBJ1-5
clone_size: -
d_call: -
v_call: TRBV10-2

cdr3_aa: CASRWTGTSGGTDTQYF
cdr3_nt: TGTGCCAGCAGGTGGACCGGGACTAGCGGTGGGACAGATACGCAGTATTTT
j_call: TRBJ2-3
clone_size: -
d_call: TRBD2
v_call: TRBV7-2

cdr3_aa: CAWGNRAGQPQHF
cdr3_nt: TGTGCCTGGGGAAACAGGGCAGGTCAGCCCCAGCATTTT
j_call: TRBJ1-5
clone_size: -
d_call: -
v_call: TRBV30

cdr3_aa: CASSEGATSLGYTF
cdr3_nt: TGTGCCAGCAGTGAAGGGGCGACTAGTCTAGGCTACACCTTC
j_call: TRBJ1-2
clone_size: -
d_call: -
v_call: TRBV6-1

cdr3_aa: CASSQSQGTHEQYF
cdr3_nt: TGCGCCAGCAGCCAATCACAGGGGACCCACGAGCAGTACTTC
j_call: TRBJ2-7
clone_size: once
d_call: TRBD1
v_call: TRBV4-1

cdr3_aa: CAITGGSTEAFF
cdr3_nt: TGTGCCATCACCGGGGGGTCCACTGAAGCTTTCTTT
j_call: TRBJ1-1
clone_size: -
d_call: -
v_call: TRBV10-3

cdr3_aa: CASSFRVTSGSDTQYF
cdr3_nt: TGTGCCAGCAGCTTTCGGGTGACTAGCGGGTCCGATACGCAGTATTTT
j_call: TRBJ2-3
clone_size: -
d_call: TRBD2
v_call: TRBV5-8

cdr3_aa: CASSPPAKAAPNEQFF
cdr3_nt: TGTGCCAGCTCACCGCCAGCGAAGGCGGCCCCGAATGAGCAGTTCTTC
j_call: TRBJ2-1
clone_size: -
d_call: -
v_call: TRBV18

cdr3_aa: CASSQEEGPYEQYF
cdr3_nt: TGTGCCAGCAGCCAAGAAGAGGGCCCCTACGAGCAGTACTTC
j_call: TRBJ2-7
clone_size: -
d_call: -
v_call: TRBV4-2

cdr3_aa: CASSFTGTDTEAFF
cdr3_nt: TGTGCCAGCAGCTTTACAGGGACAGACACTGAAGCTTTCTTT
j_call: TRBJ1-1
clone_size: -
d_call: TRBD1
v_call: TRBV5-6

cdr3_aa: CASSPGASGGAGEQYF
cdr3_nt: TGTGCCAGCAGTCCTGGGGCTAGCGGGGGGGCAGGGGAGCAGTACTTC
j_call: TRBJ2-7
clone_size: -
d_call: TRBD2
v_call: TRBV6-6